This T cell receptor (beta chain) was retrieved from a study of beta chain features in type 1 diabetes. Study-level results: Across all four CD4+ subsets, people with type 1 diabetes showed modestly shorter TCRB CDR3s. Patients' naive, central memory and regulatory TCRB repertoires appeared more alike than those of healthy donors.

This clone came up a few times. Its matching antigen is unknown. The CDR3 totals 15 residues. Trimming shortened V by 6 bases and J by 4 bases, and 19 bases separated the two germline ends. Germline lookup yields CDR1 MNHEY and CDR2 SVGAGI. Only one heparinised blood draw was taken per donor, and its volume averaged about 116 mL. Via the markers CD45RO/CCR7/CD25/CD127/CD95/CD27, stem cell-like memory, regulatory, central memory and naive CD4+ cells were sorted. The isolated RNA, all of it, was reverse transcribed, so expressed TCRB transcripts were what got sequenced. Repertoires were generated with immunoSEQ multiplex PCR, while TCRdb's copy carries only in-frame clones and drops some. Of 300,000 to 450,000 clones in the sample, 9.5% to 10% were seen once.

Sequencing used central memory CD4+ T cells from blood. This receptor was taken from a man aged 30 to 39 with type 1 diabetes. The chain recombines TRBV6-5 with TRBJ2-7; TRBD1 is a possible D gene (6 bases). The CDR3 spells CASRPPGVRWYEQYF. As DNA, the CDR3 is TGTGCCAGCAGACCGCCAGGGGTTCGCTGGTACGAGCAGTACTTC.